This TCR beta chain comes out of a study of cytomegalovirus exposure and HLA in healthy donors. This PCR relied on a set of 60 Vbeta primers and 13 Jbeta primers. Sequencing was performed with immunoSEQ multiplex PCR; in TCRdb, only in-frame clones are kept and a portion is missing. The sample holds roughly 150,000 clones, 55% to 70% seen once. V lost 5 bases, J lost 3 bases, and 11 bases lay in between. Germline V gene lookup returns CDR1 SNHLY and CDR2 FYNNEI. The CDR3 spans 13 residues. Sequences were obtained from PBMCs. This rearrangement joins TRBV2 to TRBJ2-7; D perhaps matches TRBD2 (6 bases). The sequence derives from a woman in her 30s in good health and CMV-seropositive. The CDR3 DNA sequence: TGTGCCAGCAGTTGGGACTCACTCTACGAGCAGTACTTC. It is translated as CASSWDSLYEQYF. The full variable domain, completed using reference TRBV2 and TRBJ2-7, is EPEVTQTPSHQVTQMGQEVILRCVPISNHLYFYWYRQILGQKVEFLVSFYNNEISEKSEIFDDQFSVERPDGSNFTLKIRSTKLEDSAMYFCASSWDSLYEQYFGPGTRLTVT.